The clone carrying this T cell receptor (beta chain) was recorded a few times. The antigen remains unidentified. This sample is drawn from a study of T cells after yellow fever vaccination. It was through 5'RACE template switching that TCR cDNA was made, with a universal primer site and UMIs added. TCRdb reprocessed the 5' RACE reads via MiXCR and lists one record per CDR3 protein. The sample includes 250,000 or so distinct CDR3 sequences, approximately 3.8% of them seen just once. CDR3 length: 13 residues. Unmatched junction bases numbered 6, after V lost 7 bases and J lost 7 bases. Study results and limitations: It was the secondary response that reached its peak faster, day 5 versus 15, but it was weaker.

This chain links TRBV23-1 with TRBJ2-3, with 9 bases lining up with TRBD1. TRBV23-1 is an ORF, and what it does is uncertain. The receptor's source is a man between 18 and 35 years old who received the YFV17D yellow fever vaccine. The sample in question was PBMCs, obtained 15 days after the yellow fever booster vaccination. The CDR3 loop is CASTRTGGNTQYF. CDR3 bases: TGCGCCAGCACCCGTACAGGGGGCAATACGCAGTATTTT.